The 27 T cell receptor beta chains in this list originate from one sample, sequenced in a study of blood T cell repertoires in COVID-19. Assay used: immunoSEQ multiplex PCR; TCRdb lists only in-frame clones, some missing. This sample has roughly 20,000 clones, with 85% to 90% found just once. Sequencing input: peripheral blood. Source of these receptors: a human donor in a cohort sampled during active COVID-19.

This chain connects TRBV19 to TRBJ1-5; no clear D gene. With 9 bases removed from V and 0 bases from J, the gap between germline ends came to 15 bases. The CDR3 covers 15 residues. The germline gives CDR1 LNHDA, CDR2 SQIVND (reference sequence). The CDR3 coding sequence is TGTGCCAGCATCCGGGAGGCTTATAGCAATCAGCCCCAGCATTTT. Protein sequence: CASIREAYSNQPQHF.

The CDR3 region is CASSPQGPGETQYF. Written as DNA, the CDR3 is TGCGCCAGCAGCCCCCAGGGGCCCGGGGAGACCCAGTACTTC. This chain uses TRBV4-3 with TRBJ2-5, with a possible D match to TRBD1 (6 bases). Germline values: CDR1 LGHNA, CDR2 YSLEER. V shed 4 bases and J shed 5 bases, with 14 bases lying between them. This CDR3 comprises 14 residues.

This rearrangement joins TRBV11-2 to TRBJ2-1; 7 nucleotides align to TRBD2. The CDR3 runs to 15 residues. Trimming took 6 bases from V and 12 from J; bases not matched to a gene: 17. CDR1 is SGHAT and CDR2 is FQNNGV in the germline V gene. CDR3 coding DNA: TGTGCCAGCAGTCCCCCACTAGAAGCGGGAAGGGGGCAGTTCTTC. Its translation is CASSPPLEAGRGQFF.

The genes are TRBV9 and TRBJ2-1; possible D gene TRBD1, 5 bases. CDR1 and CDR2 (germline): SGDLS, YYNGEE. The CDR3 extends over 14 amino acids. Trimming shortened V by 4 bases and J by 7 bases, and 15 bases separated the two germline ends. The CDR3, as DNA: TGTGCCAGCAGCCCCCAGGGTTTTGGGAATGAGCAGTTCTTC. Protein sequence: CASSPQGFGNEQFF.

The rearrangement uses TRBV5-1 and TRBJ1-2; TRBD1 aligns across 7 bases. The length of the CDR3 is 16 residues. Germline assignment: CDR1 SGHRS and CDR2 YFSETQ. Trimming removed 3 bases from V and 7 bases from J; junction bases left unmatched: 15. The CDR3 reads CASSSPVGSGGSGYTF. The CDR3 DNA follows: TGCGCCAGCAGCTCCCCGGTCGGGTCAGGGGGATCTGGCTACACCTTC.

The chain recombines TRBV7-8 with TRBJ2-5; 9 nucleotides match TRBD2. The germline CDR1 and CDR2 sequences are SGHVS and FQNEAQ. Unmatched junction bases numbered 8, after V lost 4 bases and J lost 5 bases. The CDR3 consists of 15 residues. In DNA form, the CDR3 reads TGTGCCAGCAGCTCTAGCGGGAAAAGGGGCGAGACCCAGTACTTC. This codes for CASSSSGKRGETQYF.

The chain has TRBV14 and TRBJ2-1; TRBD2 aligns across 10 bases. The CDR3 extends over 15 amino acids. Trimming took 0 bases from V and 9 from J; bases not matched to a gene: 5. Germline-derived CDR1 and CDR2 are SGHDN and FVKESK. The CDR3 loop reads CASSQDSGRALEQFF. The CDR3 nucleotides read TGTGCCAGCAGCCAAGACAGCGGGAGGGCCCTTGAGCAGTTCTTC.

The chain is built from TRBV19 and TRBJ1-2, with 7 positions matching TRBD1. The V gene's germline CDR1 is LNHDA and CDR2 SQIVND (reference sequence). Germline trimming cut 10 bases from V and 4 bases from J; bases unmatched to any gene: 15. There are 15 residues in the CDR3. DNA of the CDR3: TGTGCCACCTCTACACGACAGGGCAGGGTCTATGGCTACACCTTC. Translation gives CATSTRQGRVYGYTF. Full variable domain (missing parts from reference TRBV19 and TRBJ1-2): DGGITQSPKYLFRKEGQNVTLSCEQNLNHDAMYWYRQDPGQGLRLIYYSQIVNDFQKGDIAEGYSVSREKKESFPLTVTSAQKNPTAFYLCATSTRQGRVYGYTFGSGTRLTVV.

The rearrangement links TRBV11-2 to TRBJ2-7; 7 nucleotides align to TRBD1. From germline, CDR1 is SGHAT and CDR2 FQNNGV. The CDR3 has 14 amino acids. With 3 bases clipped from V and 5 bases from J, the junction kept 7 bases outside the gene matches. This CDR3 reads CASSFRQGYDEQYF. CDR3 DNA sequence: TGTGCCAGCAGCTTCCGACAGGGTTACGACGAGCAGTACTTC.

The genes are TRBV25-1 and TRBJ1-2, with D unresolved. Germline V lookup: CDR1 MGHDK, CDR2 SYGVNS. The CDR3 spans 12 residues. The CDR3: CAARQVGYGYTF. The CDR3 DNA reads as TGTGCGGCCAGGCAAGTTGGCTATGGCTACACCTTC.

This clone was seen only a few times. The chain carries TRBV18 and TRBJ1-2; tentative D call: TRBD1 (5 bases). V lost 3 bases, J lost 6 bases, and 11 bases lay in between. Germline loops: CDR1 KGHSH, CDR2 LQKENI. This CDR3 has 13 amino acids. The chain's CDR3 is CASSPPGLNGYTF. For the CDR3, the DNA is TGTGCCAGCTCACCCCCAGGGTTGAATGGCTACACCTTC.

The V gene is TRBV5-1, the J gene TRBJ2-5, with 7 bases matching TRBD1. Germline V CDR1 and CDR2: SGHRS, YFSETQ. The V segment lost 2 bases and the J segment 4 bases; nucleotides outside the gene matches: 5. The CDR3 runs to 14 residues. The CDR3 spells CASSLRQGGETQYF. CDR3 bases: TGCGCCAGCAGCTTAAGACAGGGCGGAGAGACCCAGTACTTC.

The chain is built from TRBV6-2 or TRBV6-3 and TRBJ2-2, with TRBD2 identical over 9 bases. Germline assignment: CDR1 MNHEY and CDR2 SVGEGT. The V segment lost 1 base and the J segment 7 bases; nucleotides outside the gene matches: 10. CDR3 length: 17 residues. The CDR3 reads CASSYLGGRADIGELFF. In DNA form, the CDR3 reads TGTGCCAGCAGTTACTTGGGCGGGAGGGCCGATATCGGGGAGCTGTTTTTT.

The chain carries TRBV5-1 and TRBJ2-1, with TRBD2 matching over 9 bases. CDR3 length equals 15 residues. The germline V gene encodes CDR1 SGHRS and CDR2 YFSETQ. Trimming cost V 4 bases and J 7 bases; bases outside gene matches: 9. CDR3: CASSLVSGSQNEQFF. DNA for the CDR3: TGCGCCAGCAGCCTCGTTAGCGGGAGTCAAAATGAGCAGTTCTTC.

This clone was seen once. The V gene is TRBV6-2 or TRBV6-3, the J gene TRBJ2-7; D ambiguous. The CDR3 runs to 12 residues. Germline CDR1 MNHEY, CDR2 SVGEGT. Trimming pared 6 bases from V and 5 bases from J, leaving 11 bases between. The CDR3 is CASSRDLDEQYF. The CDR3 coding sequence is TGTGCCAGCAGCCGCGACTTGGACGAGCAGTACTTC.

The gene calls are TRBV5-1 and TRBJ2-5, with unresolved D. There are 12 residues in the CDR3. Trimming removed 0 bases at V and 5 bases at J, with 5 bases between. The germline V gene has CDR1 SGHRS and CDR2 YFSETQ. CDR3 sequence (DNA): TGCGCCAGCAGCTTGGCCGGGGAGACCCAGTACTTC. Its translation is CASSLAGETQYF.

This clone was seen just once. The rearrangement links TRBV30 to TRBJ1-1; 8 bases are a match to TRBD1. With 1 base clipped from V and 4 bases from J, the junction kept 2 bases outside the gene matches. The germline V gene has CDR1 GTSNPN and CDR2 SVGIG (reference sequence). The CDR3 covers 13 residues. The CDR3 nucleotides are TGTGCCTGGAGTGGTACAGGGGGCACTGAAGCTTTCTTT. Protein: CAWSGTGGTEAFF.

The gene calls are TRBV11-2 and TRBJ2-3, with D tentatively TRBD2 (6 bases). This CDR3 spans 15 amino acids. Between the trimmed V and J ends, which lost 8 bases and 3 bases, there was a span of 18 bases. Germline V gene lookup returns CDR1 SGHAT and CDR2 FQNNGV. The DNA of the CDR3 is TGTGCCAGCGGCATCAACCCTAGCGTTACAGATACGCAGTATTTT. Encoded protein: CASGINPSVTDTQYF.

The chain is built from TRBV19 and TRBJ2-5; the match to TRBD2 covers 7 bases. There are 16 residues in the CDR3. The germline gives CDR1 LNHDA, CDR2 SQIVND (reference sequence). The trim removed 3 bases at V and 2 bases at J, leaving 9 bases unmatched. Written as DNA, the CDR3 is TGTGCCAGTAGTATCGGGGGGTTAGTAGGTCAAGAGACCCAGTACTTC. This translates into CASSIGGLVGQETQYF.

The sample holds a few counts of this clone. The CDR3 sequence is CASTQGLYGYTF. CDR3 coding DNA: TGTGCCAGCACCCAGGGCCTGTACGGCTACACCTTC. The rearrangement links TRBV28 to TRBJ1-2, with D perhaps matching TRBD1 (5 bases). CDR1 MDHEN and CDR2 SYDVKM come from the germline V gene. V lost 7 bases, J lost 8 bases, and 14 bases lay in between. The CDR3 is 12 amino acids.

The chain combines TRBV3-1 (or the pseudogene TRBV3-2) with TRBJ2-7; tentatively, D is TRBD2 (5 bases). This CDR3 is built from 12 residues. V was clipped by 2 bases and J by 9 bases, with 11 bases between them. Per the germline V gene, CDR1 is LGHDT and CDR2 is YNNKEL (reference sequence). The CDR3 sequence: CASSQNGLTQYF. CDR3 sequence (DNA): TGTGCCAGCAGCCAAAACGGACTCACGCAGTACTTC.

The V gene is TRBV6-1, the J gene TRBJ1-5, with D unclear. V lost 0 bases, J lost 5 bases, and 8 bases lay in between. The CDR3 is made up of 14 amino acids. Germline CDR1 reads MNHNS; CDR2 reads SASEGT. DNA for the CDR3: TGTGCCAGCAGTGAAGCGCTGCAGTATCAGCCCCAGCATTTT. Translating gives CASSEALQYQPQHF.

The rearrangement uses TRBV5-1 and TRBJ1-4; TRBD1 is a possible D gene (6 bases). The CDR3 sequence is 15 residues long. From germline, CDR1 is SGHRS and CDR2 YFSETQ. Between the trimmed V and J ends, which lost 0 bases and 8 bases, there was a span of 14 bases. CDR3 protein: CASSLDPGVREKLFF. As DNA, the CDR3 is TGCGCCAGCAGCTTGGATCCAGGGGTGAGAGAAAAACTGTTTTTT.

V is TRBV11-2 and J is TRBJ2-3; 8 bases match TRBD1. The V gene end was trimmed by 5 bases and the J gene end by 1 base; junction bases not matched to a gene: 5. This CDR3 has 15 residues. CDR1 is SGHAT, CDR2 FQNNGV, per germline. As DNA, the CDR3 is TGTGCCAGCAGCACCCGACAGGGGCGCACAGATACGCAGTATTTT. It specifies CASSTRQGRTDTQYF.

The V gene is TRBV10-3, the J gene TRBJ1-1, with TRBD1 identical over 9 bases. The length of the CDR3 is 15 residues. V lost 6 bases and J lost 1; bases outside the gene matches: 6. Germline CDR1 reads ENHRY; CDR2 reads SYGVKD. The CDR3 DNA follows: TGTGCCATCAGAATACAGGGGGCTGGGAACACTGAAGCTTTCTTT. This gives the protein CAIRIQGAGNTEAFF.

The chain links TRBV10-3 to TRBJ2-7; TRBD1 matches 9 bases. The CDR3 length is 15 residues. Germline V lookup: CDR1 ENHRY, CDR2 SYGVKD. V was pared by 6 bases and J by 2 bases, with 8 bases of the junction left unmatched. CDR3 nucleotide sequence: TGTGCCATCAGAGCCGGGACAGGGTATACCTACGAGCAGTACTTC. As protein: CAIRAGTGYTYEQYF.

J is TRBJ1-4 and V is TRBV2; TRBD1 matches at 9 bases. Germline V gives CDR1 SNHLY, CDR2 FYNNEI. Trimming at V came to 4 bases and at J to 2 bases, leaving 5 bases not matched to a gene. The CDR3 is 16 amino acids. The chain's CDR3 is CASSAGQGFTNEKLFF. Here the CDR3 DNA reads TGTGCCAGCAGTGCGGGACAGGGTTTTACTAATGAAAAACTGTTTTTT.